This note documents a single T cell receptor beta chain sequence. CDR1 SNHLY and CDR2 FYNNEI come from the germline V gene. The CDR3 totals 13 residues. V trimming: 8 bases; J trimming: 9 bases; junction bases outside the gene matches: 7. The data derive from a study of CD8 T cells in Susac syndrome. TCR beta sequencing was performed on blood CD8+ and CD4+ T cells. The individuals used as controls were healthy donors who had been matched for both age and sex. Negative isolation was applied to CD8+ and CD4+ T cells, and FACS enrichment was applied to TEMRA cells. It was with random hexamers that 0.5 to 1 ug RNA was reverse transcribed. Amplification of TCR beta CDR3 used immunoSEQ multiplex PCR across 54 Vbeta and 13 Jbeta. Each CDR3 protein gets one entry after TCRdb re-called the immunoSEQ multiplex PCR reads with MiXCR. Seen here are 90,000 to 150,000 distinct CDR3 sequences, around 94% observed once, and the top ten hold about 0.098%.

The chain has TRBV2 and TRBJ2-1; 10 nucleotides agree with TRBD1. What was sequenced was CD4+ T cells from PBMCs. This sequence was found in a human donor in good health. The CDR3 DNA follows: TGTGCCAGCCGGGACAGGGGACAGGGTGAGCAGTTCTTC. Amino acids: CASRDRGQGEQFF.